This TCR beta chain emerged from a study of OX40 agonist ivuxolimab in advanced cancers. Study as a whole: Every 2 weeks, ivuxolimab was infused into the patients intravenously at between 0.01 and 10 mg/kg. Study conclusions and caveats: Doses of 0.1 to 3.0 mg/kg were accompanied by clonal expansion of CD4+ and CD8+ blood T cells by week 6. Still undetermined is the antigen specificity of the expanded peripheral T cells. The average count of expanded clones was higher among CD8+ T cells than among CD4+.

This CDR3 is 13 amino acids long. The germline V gene has CDR1 LNHDA and CDR2 SQIVND (reference sequence). The V and J ends lost 6 bases and 6 bases, in that order; junction bases with no gene match: 5. This clone has only one observation. As yet, its antigen is unknown. Generated by immunoSEQ multiplex PCR, the TCRdb table keeps only in-frame clones and is missing some. Of approximately 92,000 clones detected, approximately 80% appear once; the ten largest clones hold roughly 5.4%. Sequenced material: CD4+ or CD8+ T cells sorted from blood, taken in a trial of the OX40 agonist ivuxolimab. This sequence originates from an adult with an advanced solid tumor such as melanoma, head and neck, liver or kidney cancer. The rearrangement links TRBV19 to TRBJ2-7, with 10 bases fitting TRBD1. The CDR3 is CASSKGTGVEQYF. The CDR3, as DNA: TGTGCCAGTAGCAAAGGGACAGGGGTCGAGCAGTACTTC. The whole variable domain, filled in from reference TRBV19 and TRBJ2-7, reads DGGITQSPKYLFRKEGQNVTLSCEQNLNHDAMYWYRQDPGQGLRLIYYSQIVNDFQKGDIAEGYSVSREKKESFPLTVTSAQKNPTAFYLCASSKGTGVEQYFGPGTRLTVT.